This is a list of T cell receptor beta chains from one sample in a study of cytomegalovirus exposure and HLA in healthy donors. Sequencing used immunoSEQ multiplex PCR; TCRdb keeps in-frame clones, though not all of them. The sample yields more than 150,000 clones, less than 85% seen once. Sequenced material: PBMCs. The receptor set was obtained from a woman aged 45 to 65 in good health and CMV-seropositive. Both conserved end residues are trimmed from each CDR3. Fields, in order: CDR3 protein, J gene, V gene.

cdr3_aa: ASSVGILRSGELF
j_call: TRBJ2-2
v_call: TRBV9

cdr3_aa: ASSQAGWLAGGTSYEQY
j_call: TRBJ2-7
v_call: TRBV4-2

cdr3_aa: ASSKTGQNNEKLF
j_call: TRBJ1-4
v_call: TRBV7-6

cdr3_aa: AWSNPGGNTIY
j_call: TRBJ1-3
v_call: TRBV30

cdr3_aa: ASSLSTGSGQPQH
j_call: TRBJ1-5
v_call: TRBV27

cdr3_aa: ASSYSTSGRDEQF
j_call: TRBJ2-1
v_call: TRBV6-5

cdr3_aa: ASSQGGAGTGELF
j_call: TRBJ2-2
v_call: TRBV4-2

cdr3_aa: ASSKFRPHYEQY
j_call: TRBJ2-7
v_call: TRBV21-1

cdr3_aa: ASRGALYEQY
j_call: TRBJ2-7
v_call: TRBV2

cdr3_aa: ATSRSGDRVGGYT
j_call: TRBJ1-2
v_call: TRBV15

cdr3_aa: ASSASSGGSYEQY
j_call: TRBJ2-7
v_call: TRBV5-4

cdr3_aa: ASSQVRTSGGAGKDTQY
j_call: TRBJ2-3
v_call: TRBV4-3

cdr3_aa: ASSQLGTLLTGSGNTIY
j_call: TRBJ1-3
v_call: TRBV7-8

cdr3_aa: ASSPGQEIYGYT
j_call: TRBJ1-2
v_call: TRBV5-1

cdr3_aa: ASNPQGRDTEAF
j_call: TRBJ1-1
v_call: TRBV6-6

cdr3_aa: ASSFARSPTADTQY
j_call: TRBJ2-3
v_call: TRBV19

cdr3_aa: AWSKTGDAYEQY
j_call: TRBJ2-7
v_call: TRBV30

cdr3_aa: ASSSHRDRKVDTIY
j_call: TRBJ1-3
v_call: TRBV6-5

cdr3_aa: ASSTDRADQPQH
j_call: TRBJ1-5
v_call: TRBV6-5

cdr3_aa: AITQDRAFTDTQY
j_call: TRBJ2-3
v_call: TRBV10-3

cdr3_aa: SVGGTVYGYT
j_call: TRBJ1-2
v_call: TRBV29-1

cdr3_aa: AGRVGTGPNEQF
j_call: TRBJ2-1
v_call: TRBV6-1

cdr3_aa: ASSPGTDGGQETQY
j_call: TRBJ2-5
v_call: TRBV18

cdr3_aa: ASSLGGLTEAF
j_call: TRBJ1-1
v_call: TRBV13

cdr3_aa: ASSRGTPNQPQH
j_call: TRBJ1-5
v_call: TRBV27

cdr3_aa: ASSATGWRAADTQY
j_call: TRBJ2-3
v_call: TRBV14

cdr3_aa: ASSLDDAFPNYGYT
j_call: TRBJ1-2
v_call: TRBV5-4

cdr3_aa: ASRGKRNTGELF
j_call: TRBJ2-2
v_call: TRBV6-6

cdr3_aa: ASSADSQGYT
j_call: TRBJ1-2
v_call: TRBV2

cdr3_aa: ASSLSESSGGLNTGELF
j_call: TRBJ2-2
v_call: TRBV4-2

cdr3_aa: ASSLARAGGSEQY
j_call: TRBJ2-7
v_call: TRBV11-2

cdr3_aa: ASIRGQGLTEAF
j_call: TRBJ1-1
v_call: TRBV6-6

cdr3_aa: ASSYSQGDQPQH
j_call: TRBJ1-5
v_call: TRBV6-5

cdr3_aa: ASSIDRGINNEQF
j_call: TRBJ2-1
v_call: TRBV19

cdr3_aa: AWKTEGWMNTEAF
j_call: TRBJ1-1
v_call: TRBV30

cdr3_aa: ASSTLTGGGTEAF
j_call: TRBJ1-1
v_call: TRBV27

cdr3_aa: AWSVGGYSNQPQH
j_call: TRBJ1-5
v_call: TRBV30

cdr3_aa: ASSPSGGLVPSPF
j_call: TRBJ2-1
v_call: TRBV5-6

cdr3_aa: ASSLGNYEQY
j_call: TRBJ2-7
v_call: TRBV5-1

cdr3_aa: ASSLTGDSYNEQF
j_call: TRBJ2-1
v_call: TRBV6-5

cdr3_aa: ASRTANEKLF
j_call: TRBJ1-4
v_call: TRBV28

cdr3_aa: ASLRGPVGTDTQY
j_call: TRBJ2-3
v_call: TRBV6-6

cdr3_aa: ASNRDRGSGANVLT
j_call: TRBJ2-6
v_call: TRBV28